These T cell receptor beta chains were read from a single sample in a study of T cells in tuberculosis. Profiling relied on immunoSEQ multiplex PCR, and the TCRdb table lists in-frame clones only, not all of them. The sample has under 35,000 clones, 94% seen once; the top ten hold 8%. Sample: PBMCs. Every receptor here comes from a donor aged 10-29 years with latent tuberculosis or without tuberculosis infection. Both conserved end residues are part of each CDR3. A D gene is named only where the DNA matches it firmly. Clone size appears in some rows only: once, few, many, or a class for an expanded clone.

CDR3,DNA,J,D,V,size
CASSFMLGRGANEQFF,TGTGCCAGCAGTTTTATGTTGGGCAGGGGGGCCAATGAGCAGTTCTTC,TRBJ2-1,-,TRBV28,-
CAISTQDRGGTEAFF,TGTGCCATCAGCACTCAAGACAGGGGTGGCACTGAAGCTTTCTTT,TRBJ1-1,TRBD1,TRBV10-3,once
CAWSPLLETQYF,TGTGCCTGGAGTCCCCTCCTTGAGACCCAGTACTTC,TRBJ2-5,-,TRBV30,-
CASSFTGDVRNTIYF,TGTGCCAGCAGCTTTACAGGGGATGTCAGGAACACCATATATTTT,TRBJ1-3,TRBD1,TRBV11-2,-
CASKSSSGDNEQFF,TGTGCCAGCAAATCTTCTAGCGGAGACAATGAGCAGTTCTTC,TRBJ2-1,TRBD2,TRBV14,-
CASSLFRAGHTEAFF,TGTGCCAGCAGCTTATTTCGGGCGGGCCACACTGAAGCTTTCTTT,TRBJ1-1,-,TRBV13,-
CASSLGQGFQETQYF,TGTGCCAGCAGCCTAGGCCAGGGGTTCCAAGAGACCCAGTACTTC,TRBJ2-5,-,TRBV28,-
CSVDRAGGPNEQFF,TGCAGCGTCGACAGAGCGGGAGGGCCTAATGAGCAGTTCTTC,TRBJ2-1,TRBD2,TRBV29-1,-
CASSLIPGTAYEQYF,TGCGCCAGCAGCTTAATCCCCGGGACAGCCTACGAGCAGTACTTC,TRBJ2-7,TRBD1,TRBV5-1,-
CASRTTSGRNTGELFF,TGTGCCAGCCGTACGACTAGCGGGAGGAACACCGGGGAGCTGTTTTTT,TRBJ2-2,TRBD2,TRBV18,-
CASSRGQGRGGYTF,TGTGCCAGCAGCCGAGGACAGGGACGAGGGGGCTACACCTTC,TRBJ1-2,TRBD1,TRBV7-3,-
CASSLLGGGNQPQHF,TGTGCCAGCAGTTTACTCGGGGGGGGCAATCAGCCCCAGCATTTT,TRBJ1-5,-,TRBV27,-
CASRDSNTEAFF,TGCGCCAGCAGGGACAGCAACACTGAAGCTTTCTTT,TRBJ1-1,-,TRBV5-1,-
CASSSGTSGRNEQFF,TGTGCCAGCAGCTCCGGGACTAGCGGGAGGAATGAGCAGTTCTTC,TRBJ2-1,TRBD2,TRBV5-5,-
CASSLARTGDTQYF,TGCGCCAGCAGCTTGGCTCGGACAGGGGATACGCAGTATTTT,TRBJ2-3,TRBD1,TRBV5-1,-
CASTQRGAHEQYF,TGTGCCAGCACCCAACGGGGGGCCCACGAGCAGTACTTC,TRBJ2-7,-,TRBV11-2,-
CASSLEGRGRNTIYF,TGTGCCAGCAGCTTAGAGGGCAGGGGACGAAACACCATATATTTT,TRBJ1-3,-,TRBV7-9,-
CATSRTTGTSGRSNTQYF,TGTGCCACCAGCAGAACTACCGGGACTAGCGGGAGGTCAAATACGCAGTATTTT,TRBJ2-3,TRBD2,TRBV15,few
CASSLALEGSEQYF,TGTGCCAGCAGCTTAGCCCTAGAAGGAAGCGAGCAGTACTTC,TRBJ2-7,-,TRBV7-6,once
CASSHKPGIGNQPQHF,TGCGCCAGCAGCCACAAGCCGGGTATTGGCAATCAGCCCCAGCATTTT,TRBJ1-5,-,TRBV4-1,-
CASSGTGGMNEQFF,TGTGCCAGCAGCGGGACAGGGGGGATGAATGAGCAGTTCTTC,TRBJ2-1,TRBD1,TRBV25-1,-
CASSPQGYTGELFF,TGTGCCAGCAGCCCCCAGGGCTACACCGGGGAGCTGTTTTTT,TRBJ2-2,-,TRBV14,-
CASSSRPGTSGANVLTF,TGTGCCAGCAGCTCACGACCAGGGACAAGTGGGGCCAACGTCCTGACTTTC,TRBJ2-6,-,TRBV14,-
CASTYEGVYTEAFF,TGTGCCAGCACTTATGAGGGCGTCTACACTGAAGCTTTCTTT,TRBJ1-1,-,TRBV11-2,-
CSVTGPDSYEQYF,TGCAGCGTCACAGGGCCAGACTCCTACGAGCAGTACTTC,TRBJ2-7,-,TRBV29-1,-
CASRSGGTEAFF,TGTGCCAGTAGGAGCGGGGGCACTGAAGCTTTCTTT,TRBJ1-1,-,TRBV19,-
CASSFPSGATNEKLFF,TGTGCCAGCAGCTTCCCCTCGGGTGCAACTAATGAAAAACTGTTTTTT,TRBJ1-4,-,TRBV7-9,-
CASSPRVRGINHNEQFF,TGTGCCAGCTCACCACGTGTTCGGGGGATAAACCACAATGAGCAGTTCTTC,TRBJ2-1,-,TRBV18,-
CASSILPATSGHTGELFF,TGTGCCAGTAGTATTTTACCTGCGACTAGCGGCCACACCGGGGAGCTGTTTTTT,TRBJ2-2,TRBD2,TRBV19,-
CASSQGWGDYEQYF,TGCGCCAGCAGCCAAGGATGGGGCGACTACGAGCAGTACTTC,TRBJ2-7,-,TRBV4-3,-
CATYQGGPNTEAFF,TGTGCCACCTATCAGGGTGGACCCAACACTGAAGCTTTCTTT,TRBJ1-1,-,TRBV5-5,-
CASSLAGGPGETQYF,TGTGCCAGCAGTCTAGCGGGAGGGCCCGGAGAGACCCAGTACTTC,TRBJ2-5,TRBD2,TRBV5-4,once
CASSQVLPLNEKLFF,TGTGCCAGCAGCCAAGTACTACCCCTTAATGAAAAACTGTTTTTT,TRBJ1-4,-,TRBV4-2,-
CASSTQGVADTQYF,TGTGCCAGCAGCACCCAGGGTGTGGCAGATACGCAGTATTTT,TRBJ2-3,-,TRBV9,-
CASSWTGPYNEQFF,TGCGCCAGCTCGTGGACAGGGCCTTACAATGAGCAGTTCTTC,TRBJ2-1,TRBD1,TRBV5-1,-
CASRTGAITDTQYF,TGTGCCAGTCGGACAGGGGCAATCACAGATACGCAGTATTTT,TRBJ2-3,TRBD1,TRBV6-1,-
CASSLGGVRGNQPQHF,TGTGCCAGCAGCTTAGGTGGTGTAAGGGGAAATCAGCCCCAGCATTTT,TRBJ1-5,-,TRBV7-9,-
CASSYSLGWITEAFF,TGTGCCAGCAGTTACTCGTTGGGCTGGATCACTGAAGCTTTCTTT,TRBJ1-1,-,TRBV6-5,-
CASSRQGEAEAFF,TGCGCCAGCAGCCGACAGGGGGAAGCTGAAGCTTTCTTT,TRBJ1-1,TRBD1,TRBV4-1,once
CASSPQDSYGYTF,TGTGCCAGCAGTCCCCAAGACAGTTATGGCTACACCTTC,TRBJ1-2,-,TRBV28,-